This paragraph covers one T cell receptor beta chain sequence. Cohort allocation depended upon clinical history that participants reported. Sequencing was performed with immunoSEQ multiplex PCR; in TCRdb, only in-frame clones are kept and a portion is missing. Among just over 300,000 clones listed, roughly 90% were seen once. The trim removed 0 bases at V and 7 bases at J, leaving 4 bases unmatched. The CDR3 covers 14 residues. Germline V lookup: CDR1 SGHNT, CDR2 YYREEE (reference sequence). The data stem from a study of blood T cell repertoires in COVID-19. The gene calls are TRBV5-4 and TRBJ2-1, with 7 bases that match TRBD2. The receptor's source is a woman in her late teens or twenties with acute COVID-19. The sequenced material came from PBMCs or T cells enriched from blood (not recorded which). The CDR3 loop is CASSLEGLSNEQFF. The CDR3 bases are TGTGCCAGCAGCTTGGAGGGACTATCAAATGAGCAGTTCTTC.